This entry concerns a single T cell receptor (beta chain). Germline V CDR1 and CDR2: LGHNA, YSLEER. J gave up 0 bases and V 0 bases, and 8 bases lay outside the gene matches. This CDR3 spans 18 amino acids. TCRdb's copy holds only in-frame clones and misses some; the assay was immunoSEQ multiplex PCR. The sample consists of about 70,000 clones, approximately 92% of them appearing once. This entry is derived from a study of T cell changes during pregnancy in multiple sclerosis. The chain links TRBV4-3 to TRBJ1-5, with 7 bases matching TRBD1. Sequences were derived from CD8+ T cells from peripheral blood mononuclear cells, sampled in the third trimester of pregnancy. This sequence was found in a female donor in good health, enrolled as a control in a pregnancy study. CDR3 protein: CASSQDRTGAYSNQPQHF. DNA of the CDR3: TGCGCCAGCAGCCAAGATAGGACAGGTGCTTATAGCAATCAGCCCCAGCATTTT.